This TCR beta chain came from a study of blood T cell repertoires in COVID-19 (dated by TCRdb to the early 2020s). With regard to the full study: Samples from collaborators originated in the United States, Italy and Spain and spanned both the acute and convalescent phases of COVID-19. Samples came from the ongoing ImmuneRACE study (first 160 participants) plus 1,254 subjects from 6 global collaborators. The prospective study material was composed of cDNA or gDNA derived from T cells, B-cell-depleted T cells, or PBMCs. The dataset comprised deeply sampled blood TCRbeta repertoires from subjects exposed to, actively infected with, or recovered from COVID-19. Where available, HLA class I and class II types were taken from metadata supplied by the sample provider and were not determined by assay-based typing. A freely available public database, intended as a resource for researchers studying the immune response to SARS-CoV-2, is where the repertoires were released. A de-identified subject ID, COVID-19 status, age in years and sex were almost always included in the sample metadata. The paper's findings and limits, for the study overall: The amount of clinical and demographic metadata varied by source and participant and was provided uncurated.

TCRbeta CDR3 regions were amplified from genomic DNA by means of the immunoSEQ Assay, a bias-controlled multiplex PCR. The published analysis was carried out like this. The number of nucleated cells in each sample was estimated from the amplification of reference gene primers within the assay. To quantify the absolute abundance of each unique TCRbeta CDR3 rearrangement, sequence reads were collapsed and filtered. For each sample, productive Simpson clonality was calculated as the square root of Simpson's diversity index across productive rearrangements. TCRdb's version of the immuneACCESS table is confined to in-frame rearrangements and falls short of the full clone set. An unresolved V gene accounts for under half of the shortfall where checked; the remainder is of unknown origin. The V and J calls and the clone size are those of that table, but D and trimming were determined from the DNA. The sample data list 250,000 or so clones, and 80% to 90% of these were observed just once. The top ten constitute around 3.1% of the sample.

A word on this clone: It has no known antigen specificity. The sample holds no much larger clone one base away, and base qualities are not on file.

The CDR1 and CDR2 encoded by the germline V gene are MRHNA and SNTAGT. V is cut back by 5 bases and J by 8 bases, with 9 bases in the junction unmatched. The CDR3 covers 14 residues, taking in both the cysteine and the phenylalanine. This entry keeps only the CDR3 DNA: 42 bases, framed from base 1. Participants in the prospective study were enrolled through a virtual design, were aged about 18 to 100 years, and lived in roughly 26 United States geographic areas. In the prospective study, cohorts were assigned on the basis of participant-reported clinical history obtained from a screening survey and a study questionnaire. Exposed participants had been in contact with someone with a PCR-confirmed or clinician-diagnosed COVID-19 case within 2 weeks of study entry. In the prospective study, mobile phlebotomists collected whole blood, serum and a nasopharyngeal or oropharyngeal swab from each participant. Over a roughly two-month period, participants in the prospective study had the option of providing additional blood draws and questionnaires. Blood samples from the prospective study were shipped frozen or at room temperature prior to DNA extraction.

The receptor comes from a woman in her 40s who had been exposed to COVID-19. The chain joins TRBV6-4 to TRBJ2-1; TRBD2 matches 7 bases in the middle. The sequenced sample was PBMCs or T cells enriched from blood (not recorded which). The CDR3: CASSSEGGIDEQFF. The sequenced DNA is TGTGCCAGCAGTAGTGAGGGAGGGATCGATGAGCAGTTCTTC.